Included here is one TCR beta chain sequence, with context. The data originate from a study of blood T cell repertoires in COVID-19. Study as a whole: The cDNA or gDNA used as material had been derived from T cells, B-cell-depleted T cells, or PBMCs.

Per the original methods: Reference gene primer amplification gave estimated nucleated cell counts. Method: immunoSEQ multiplex PCR; TCRdb's copy keeps in-frame clones and lacks some. The V and J calls and clone size were taken over from that table, and D and trimming were inferred from the DNA. The sample consists of about 310,000 clones, around 87% of them appearing once. This CDR3 comprises 14 residues. V gave up 5 bases and J gave up 2 bases, with 13 bases separating them. Germline CDR1 SGHAT, CDR2 FQDESV (reference sequence). The receptor comes from a woman aged 50 to 60 who had recovered from COVID-19. Sequencing was carried out using peripheral blood. This rearrangement joins TRBV11-1 to TRBJ2-7, with D maybe TRBD1 (5 bases). CDR3 coding DNA: TGTGCCAGCAGCCTTAGACGGACAACCTACGAGCAGTACTTC. It yields the protein CASSLRRTTYEQYF.